One sample yielded the 26 T cell receptor beta chains listed below, sequenced in a study of CD8 T cells in ankylosing spondylitis. Study-wide results and caveats: Among TCR beta sequences, a motif of several highly homologous variants appeared characteristic of ankylosing spondylitis blood.

These TCRs are of unknown antigen specificity. TCRdb re-derived calls from the 5' RACE reads in MiXCR, one entry per CDR3 protein. The data show under 950,000 distinct CDR3 sequences, around 17% seen once. The source material was blood, either unsorted or a sorted T cell fraction (not recorded which). The source is a male donor with ankylosing spondylitis.

This chain uses TRBV7-6 with TRBJ1-1, with D maybe TRBD1 (6 bases). Germline V gene lookup returns CDR1 SGHVS and CDR2 FNYEAQ. The V and J ends lost 0 bases and 6 bases respectively, with 11 bases between them. CDR3 length: 14 residues. As DNA, the CDR3 is TGTGCCAGCAGCTTAGCGCGGGCAGGGGCTGAAGCTTTCTTT. Its protein product is CASSLARAGAEAFF.

This chain joins TRBV5-1 and TRBJ2-1, with D possibly matching TRBD1 (6 bases). Germline V CDR1 and CDR2: SGHRS, YFSETQ. There are 16 residues in the CDR3. Trimming shortened V by 4 bases and J by 3 bases, and 17 bases separated the two germline ends. For the CDR3, the DNA is TGCGCCAGCAGCACAGGGACGGACCCGCGCTACAATGAGCAGTTCTTC. Translation gives CASSTGTDPRYNEQFF.

This clonotype has only a few counts. The chain uses TRBV2 and TRBJ1-2; 7 bases are a match to TRBD1. CDR1 and CDR2 (germline): SNHLY, FYNNEI. Trimming took 6 bases from V and 6 from J; bases not matched to a gene: 13. This CDR3 has 15 residues. CDR3 DNA: TGTGCCAGCAGGACTAGGCGGGACAGCCCTAATGGCTACACCTTC. Translating it yields CASRTRRDSPNGYTF.

This clonotype was seen a few times. The chain employs TRBV12-3 or TRBV12-4 and TRBJ1-5; 7 nucleotides align to TRBD1. Losses at the gene ends were 7 bases for V and 3 bases for J; bases not matched to a gene: 3. The CDR3 totals 13 residues. CDR3 protein: CASKGQSNQPQHF. CDR3 bases: TGTGCCAGCAAGGGACAGTCCAATCAGCCCCAGCATTTT.

This clonotype has just a few counts. The rearrangement uses TRBV12-3 or TRBV12-4 and TRBJ2-1, with 9 bases fitting TRBD2. With V trimmed by 0 bases and J by 2 bases, 8 bases remained unmatched. The CDR3 extends over 18 amino acids. Written as DNA, the CDR3 is TGTGCCAGCAGTTTAGCGCTATTAGCGGGGGTCACCTACAATGAGCAGTTCTTC. Protein sequence: CASSLALLAGVTYNEQFF.

This clonotype has only a few counts. V gene TRBV6-1 combines with J gene TRBJ2-7; 10 nucleotides line up with TRBD1. CDR1 is MNHNS, CDR2 SASEGT, per germline. The length of the CDR3 is 14 residues. V gave up 5 bases and J gave up 4 bases; unmatched junction bases: 5. This CDR3 is CASSTPGQGYEQYF. CDR3 in DNA: TGTGCCAGCAGTACCCCGGGACAGGGGTACGAGCAGTACTTC.

This clonotype is a singleton in its sample. The chain links TRBV6-5 to TRBJ2-1; D gene unclear. V was clipped by 4 bases and J by 3 bases, with 13 bases between them. Per germline, CDR1 MNHEY and CDR2 SVGAGI. The CDR3 contains 15 residues. This CDR3 is CASSSASVLYNEQFF. The DNA for the CDR3 is TGTGCCAGCAGTTCGGCGTCAGTGCTCTACAATGAGCAGTTCTTC.

The gene calls are TRBV4-2 and TRBJ2-1; 12 bases match TRBD2. The germline V gene has CDR1 LGHNA and CDR2 YNFKEQ. This CDR3 region has 16 residues. The junction had 7 bases not matched to a gene; V was cut back by 2 bases and J by 8 bases. For the CDR3, the DNA is TGTGCCAGCAGCCAAAAACTAGCGGGAGGAGTTTATGAGCAGTTCTTC. Amino acids: CASSQKLAGGVYEQFF.

The V and J genes are TRBV11-2 and TRBJ2-2; the match to TRBD2 covers 11 bases. The CDR3 has 15 amino acids. V lost 5 bases, J lost 3 bases, and 2 bases stayed unmatched. Germline CDR1 and CDR2: SGHAT and FQNNGV. The CDR3 protein is CASSHSGGDTGELFF. For the CDR3, the DNA is TGTGCCAGCAGCCATAGCGGGGGGGACACCGGGGAGCTGTTTTTT.

The rearrangement joins TRBV18 to TRBJ1-6, with TRBD1 matching over 7 bases. V was pared by 3 bases and J by 3 bases, with 8 bases of the junction left unmatched. Looked up from germline, CDR1 is KGHSH and CDR2 is LQKENI. The CDR3 sequence is 17 residues long. CDR3 region: CASSPQTGISYNSPLHF. CDR3 DNA sequence: TGTGCCAGCTCACCCCAGACAGGGATCAGCTATAATTCACCCCTCCACTTT. Together with reference TRBV18 and TRBJ1-6, the CDR3 gives the full variable domain: NAGVMQNPRHLVRRRGQEARLRCSPMKGHSHVYWYRQLPEEGLKFMVYLQKENIIDESGMPKERFSAEFPKEGPSILRIQQVVRGDSAAYFCASSPQTGISYNSPLHFGNGTRLTVT.

The chain employs TRBV6-1 and TRBJ2-7; maybe TRBD2 (6 bases). V lost 6 bases to trimming and J lost 0 bases, with 12 bases between them. Germline loops: CDR1 MNHNS, CDR2 SASEGT. CDR3 length: 14 amino acids. CDR3 residues: CASRTDGSSYEQYF. The CDR3 coding sequence is TGTGCCAGCAGAACGGACGGGAGCTCCTACGAGCAGTACTTC.

This clonotype has only a few counts. This chain connects TRBV20-1 to TRBJ1-2; the D is unclear. CDR1 and CDR2 from the germline V gene are DFQATT and SNEGSKA (reference sequence). V was cut by 0 bases and J by 4 bases, with 18 bases left in between. CDR3 length equals 16 residues. The CDR3 bases are TGCAGTGCTAGAGATTGGGAGGAAGCGATCCCCTATGGCTACACCTTC. Its translation is CSARDWEEAIPYGYTF.

V is TRBV20-1 and J is TRBJ2-1; 11 bases are a match to TRBD2. J lost 9 bases, V lost 6 bases, and 13 bases had no gene match. The CDR3 spans 15 residues. Germline CDR1 reads DFQATT; CDR2 reads SNEGSKA (reference sequence). The CDR3 sequence: CSAEKGTSGWGEQFF. Written as DNA, the CDR3 is TGCAGTGCGGAAAAAGGGACTAGCGGCTGGGGTGAGCAGTTCTTC.

This chain uses TRBV28 with TRBJ1-4, with TRBD1 matching 7 bases. Germline CDR1 MDHEN, CDR2 SYDVKM. The CDR3 totals 15 residues. V dropped 3 bases and J dropped 13; count of bases not matched to a gene: 14. The chain's CDR3 is CASSFLTGPNGGLFF. The DNA for the CDR3 is TGTGCCAGCAGTTTTCTGACAGGGCCCAATGGGGGACTGTTTTTT.

This clonotype showed up many times. The chain uses TRBV4-3 and TRBJ2-7, with 9 positions matching TRBD1. Germline CDR1 reads LGHNA; CDR2 reads YSLEER. V lost 0 bases, J lost 2 bases, and 5 bases stayed unmatched. This CDR3 is built from 16 residues. CDR3 nucleotides: TGCGCCAGCAGCCAAGAGGGGACAGGGACCCCCTACGAGCAGTACTTC. Translation: CASSQEGTGTPYEQYF.

This CDR3 is CASRGGIITDTQYF. For the CDR3, the DNA is TGTGCCTCCAGGGGGGGGATAATCACAGATACGCAGTATTTT. V usage is TRBV2 and J usage is TRBJ2-3; the D call may be TRBD1 or TRBD2 (7 bases each). The germline V gene has CDR1 SNHLY and CDR2 FYNNEI. This CDR3 is 14 amino acids long. The V end was cut by 11 bases, the J end by 2 bases, with 17 bases between.

The gene calls are TRBV29-1 and TRBJ2-2; the match to TRBD1 covers 10 bases. V shed 7 bases and J 5 bases; nucleotides not matched to a gene: 4. CDR3 size: 13 residues. CDR1 is SQVTM, CDR2 ANQGSEA, per germline. The CDR3 nucleotides are TGCAGCGCCGGGACAGGGGAGACCGGGGAGCTGTTTTTT. Translation: CSAGTGETGELFF.

This clonotype showed up just a few times. The rearrangement links TRBV20-1 to TRBJ2-5; D gene unclear. The CDR3 contains 15 residues. CDR1 and CDR2 from the germline V gene are DFQATT and SNEGSKA (reference sequence). Trimming removed 0 bases at V and 1 base at J, with 12 bases between. The CDR3 region has the DNA TGCAGTGCTAGAGATGTAAGATCCCTCCAAGAGACCCAGTACTTC. Protein product: CSARDVRSLQETQYF.

This clonotype has only a few counts. The chain links TRBV7-2 to TRBJ2-7; 8 nucleotides agree with TRBD2. Germline CDR1 is SGHTA and CDR2 is FQGNSA. CDR3 length: 13 amino acids. The V segment lost 4 bases and the J segment 7 bases; nucleotides outside the gene matches: 6. The CDR3 nucleotides read TGTGCCAGCAGCTCTTGGACTAGCATGGAGCAGTACTTC. This gives the protein CASSSWTSMEQYF.

This clonotype showed up many times. This sequence joins TRBV24-1 and TRBJ2-3, with a weak D call TRBD2 (6 bases). The CDR3 length is 14 residues. The V gene lost 4 bases and the J gene lost 0 bases, with 7 bases spanning the gap. CDR1 KGHDR and CDR2 SFDVKD come from the germline V gene. The CDR3 DNA sequence: TGTGCCACCAGTGACGGGGGTAGCACAGATACGCAGTATTTT. Translation gives CATSDGGSTDTQYF.

This clonotype appeared a few times. The chain has TRBV2 and TRBJ2-3; D is ambiguous. Germline assignment: CDR1 SNHLY and CDR2 FYNNEI. The CDR3 is 14 amino acids. With 8 bases removed from V and 1 base from J, the gap between germline ends came to 13 bases. CDR3 amino acids: CASCQVGGTDTQYF. The CDR3, as DNA: TGTGCCAGCTGCCAGGTTGGGGGCACAGATACGCAGTATTTT.

This clonotype was counted between two and nine times. The chain employs TRBV5-1 and TRBJ2-1; the D gene is possibly TRBD2 (6 bases). The germline CDR1 and CDR2 sequences are SGHRS and YFSETQ. The ends were cut back, 5 bases at V and 1 base at J, with 13 bases in the middle. There are 15 residues in the CDR3. The CDR3 sequence is CASRDQAGSYNEQFF. The DNA of the CDR3 is TGCGCCAGCAGGGATCAGGCGGGGTCCTACAATGAGCAGTTCTTC.

In this sample, this clonotype turned up a few times. V is TRBV7-2 and J is TRBJ1-6; no definite D call. CDR3 length: 15 residues. Germline lookup yields CDR1 SGHTA and CDR2 FQGNSA. V was cut by 1 base and J by 13 bases, with 17 bases left in between. In DNA form, the CDR3 reads TGTGCCAGCAGCTTAGGGTGGCCCGATATGCCGCCCCTCCACTTT. Its protein product is CASSLGWPDMPPLHF.

The V and J genes are TRBV12-3 or TRBV12-4 and TRBJ2-7; D gene ambiguous. Trimming cost V 3 bases and J 9 bases, with 12 bases left between them. This CDR3 has 12 residues. CDR3 residues: CASSFLGKGQYF. CDR3 bases: TGTGCCAGCAGTTTCTTGGGGAAGGGGCAGTACTTC.

V usage is TRBV3-1 and J usage is TRBJ2-3; TRBD2 aligns across 8 bases. V dropped 4 bases and J dropped 6; count of bases not matched to a gene: 18. CDR1 LGHDT and CDR2 YNNKEL come from the germline V gene (reference sequence). The CDR3 contains 18 residues. The CDR3 reads CASSPGGGRGSLLDTQYF. CDR3 nucleotides: TGTGCCAGCAGCCCCGGGGGGGGGCGCGGCTCCCTCCTTGATACGCAGTATTTT.

This clonotype was observed a handful of times. CDR3 region: CASSFWTSGSGANTGELFF. The CDR3, as DNA: TGTGCCAGCAGTTTCTGGACTAGCGGGAGTGGGGCGAACACCGGGGAGCTGTTTTTT. The chain couples TRBV28 to TRBJ2-2, with TRBD2 identical over 13 bases. V lost 3 bases to trimming and J lost 0 bases; unmatched junction nucleotides: 7. Germline CDR1 MDHEN, CDR2 SYDVKM. The CDR3 totals 19 residues.